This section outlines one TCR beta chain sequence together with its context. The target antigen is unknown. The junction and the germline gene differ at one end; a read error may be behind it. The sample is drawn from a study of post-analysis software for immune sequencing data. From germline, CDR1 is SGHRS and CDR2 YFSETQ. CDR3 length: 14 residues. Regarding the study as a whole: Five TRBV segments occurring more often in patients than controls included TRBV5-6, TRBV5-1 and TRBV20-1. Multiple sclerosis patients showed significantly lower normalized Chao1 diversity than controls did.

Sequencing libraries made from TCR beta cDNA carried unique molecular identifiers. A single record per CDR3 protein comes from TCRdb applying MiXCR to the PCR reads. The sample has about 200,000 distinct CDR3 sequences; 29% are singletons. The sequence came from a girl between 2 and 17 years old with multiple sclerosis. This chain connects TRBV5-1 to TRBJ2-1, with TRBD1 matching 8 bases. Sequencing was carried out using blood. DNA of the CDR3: TGCGTCAGCAGCTCCTACAGGGGGTATAATGAGCAGTTCTTC. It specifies CVSSSYRGYNEQFF.